The 5 T cell receptor beta chains presented below share a single source sample, sequenced in a study of OX40 agonist ivuxolimab in advanced cancers. The repertoire was sequenced with immunoSEQ multiplex PCR; TCRdb's copy has only in-frame clones and lacks some. The sample contains around 74,000 clones, 70% to 90% of which appear only once. Sequenced material: CD4+ or CD8+ T cells sorted from blood, taken in a trial of the OX40 agonist ivuxolimab. The source of these receptors is an adult with an advanced solid tumor such as melanoma, head and neck, liver or kidney cancer.

In its sample, this clone ranks as medium-sized. This chain joins TRBV6-5 and TRBJ1-5; D gene ambiguous. V lost 2 bases to trimming and J lost 0 bases, with 2 bases between them. This CDR3 comprises 13 residues. The germline V gene encodes CDR1 MNHEY and CDR2 SVGAGI. The CDR3 region is CASSYSSNQPQHF. DNA of the CDR3: TGTGCCAGCAGTTACAGTAGCAATCAGCCCCAGCATTTT.

V and J are TRBV19 and TRBJ2-7; D ambiguous. The V gene lost 3 bases and the J gene lost 5 bases, with 17 bases spanning the gap. The germline V gene has CDR1 LNHDA and CDR2 SQIVND (reference sequence). The CDR3 loop spans 15 amino acids. Here the CDR3 DNA reads TGTGCCAGTAGTATTAACGGGCTAATTGCCCACGAGCAGTACTTC. Its protein product is CASSINGLIAHEQYF.

The chain has TRBV6-5 and TRBJ1-6; unclear D gene. The CDR3 totals 12 residues. The V gene lost 5 bases and the J gene lost 9 bases, with 8 bases spanning the gap. Germline assignment: CDR1 MNHEY and CDR2 SVGAGI. CDR3 sequence reads: CASSGVGSPLHF. In nucleotides, the CDR3 is TGTGCCAGCAGTGGGGTAGGTTCACCCCTCCACTTT.

V is TRBV5-6 and J is TRBJ2-3; maybe TRBD2 (6 bases). V lost 4 bases and J 4 bases, leaving 16 bases between the germline ends. CDR3 length equals 15 residues. The germline CDR1 and CDR2 sequences are SGHDT and YYEEEE. CDR3 loop: CASSGGFVGADTQYF. CDR3 sequence (DNA): TGTGCCAGCAGCGGGGGGTTTGTGGGTGCAGATACGCAGTATTTT.

This clone is a singleton in its sample. The rearrangement links TRBV7-9 to TRBJ1-1; D is ambiguous. V lost 5 bases, J lost 3 bases, and 13 bases lay in between. This CDR3 region has 14 residues. Germline V CDR1 and CDR2: SEHNR, FQNEAQ (reference sequence). The chain's CDR3 is CASSPGAGYTEAFF. The CDR3 nucleotides are TGTGCCAGCAGCCCCGGCGCAGGTTACACTGAAGCTTTCTTT.